This T cell receptor beta chain is from a study of T cell responses to AZD1222 COVID-19 vaccine. Findings and caveats of the study: Donors, mostly white British, included more females; clonal diversity was possibly underestimated. Recipients of AZD1222 seropositive at baseline numbered only five or six.

Using immunoSEQ multiplex PCR, the repertoire was profiled, and TCRdb retains in-frame clones only, with some absent. The specimen's table records over 130,000 clones. Details on this clone: What it recognizes is unknown.

Material for sequencing was peripheral blood. The receptor comes from an adult in good health.

The CDR3 here is CASSSYSGASTDTQYF. The CDR3 DNA is TGTGCCAGCAGTTCCTACTCAGGAGCCAGCACAGATACGCAGTATTTT. The chain joins TRBV6-2 or TRBV6-3 to TRBJ2-3, with D unresolved. V was clipped by 4 bases and J by 0 bases, with 14 bases between them. Germline lookup yields CDR1 MNHEY and CDR2 SVGEGT. The length of the CDR3 is 16 residues.